Described below is a single TCR beta chain sequence and its context. The entry originates in a study of shared clonotypes between healthy human individuals. Sequenced by immunoSEQ multiplex PCR; TCRdb stores in-frame clones only, minus some. Of approximately 1.5 million clones listed, roughly 98% are singletons. V was clipped by 3 bases and J by 6 bases, with 20 bases between them. The germline V gene has CDR1 LNHDA and CDR2 SQIVND (reference sequence). The CDR3 is 17 amino acids. Sequencing was carried out using naive CD4+ T cells sorted from blood. Subset defined: CD45RA+ positively selected. This rearrangement joins TRBV19 to TRBJ1-4; no reliable D call. This TCR was recovered from a man aged 25-40 years in good health. The CDR3 DNA is TGTGCCAGTAGTATTGTTAGTACGGTGGGGTCTGATGAAAAACTGTTTTTT. This sequence encodes CASSIVSTVGSDEKLFF. Full variable domain (missing parts from reference TRBV19 and TRBJ1-4): DGGITQSPKYLFRKEGQNVTLSCEQNLNHDAMYWYRQDPGQGLRLIYYSQIVNDFQKGDIAEGYSVSREKKESFPLTVTSAQKNPTAFYLCASSIVSTVGSDEKLFFGSGTQLSVL.